This T cell receptor (beta chain) was obtained from a study of blood T cell repertoires in COVID-19. As for the study in general: The analysed material was cDNA or gDNA that came from T cells, B-cell-depleted T cells, or PBMCs.

Germline-derived CDR1 and CDR2 are SGDLS and YYNGEE. V was clipped by 3 bases and J by 2 bases; unmatched bases: 7. The CDR3 is made up of 15 amino acids. Some clones are missing from TCRdb's copy, which holds only in-frame ones; the method was immunoSEQ multiplex PCR. The sample carries about 190,000 clones, 80% to 90% recorded once. V is TRBV9 and J is TRBJ1-1; 7 bases agree with TRBD1. Sequenced: peripheral blood. The source is a woman aged 70-85 years with active or convalescent COVID-19. In DNA form, the CDR3 reads TGTGCCAGCAGCGCCGATAACAGGGGAAACACTGAAGCTTTCTTT. It is translated as CASSADNRGNTEAFF.